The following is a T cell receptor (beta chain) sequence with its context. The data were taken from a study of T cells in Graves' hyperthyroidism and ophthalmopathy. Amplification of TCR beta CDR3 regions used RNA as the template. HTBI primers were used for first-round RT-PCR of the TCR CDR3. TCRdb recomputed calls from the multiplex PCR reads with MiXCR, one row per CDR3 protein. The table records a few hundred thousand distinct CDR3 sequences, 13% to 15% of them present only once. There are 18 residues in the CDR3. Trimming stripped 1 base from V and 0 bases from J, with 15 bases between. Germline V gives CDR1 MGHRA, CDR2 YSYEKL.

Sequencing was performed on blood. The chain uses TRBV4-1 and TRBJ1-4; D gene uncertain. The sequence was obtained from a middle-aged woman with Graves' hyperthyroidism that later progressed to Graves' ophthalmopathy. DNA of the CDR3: TGCGCCAGCAGCCAAGTTCGGCAGCTCCCAGCAACTAATGAAAAACTGTTTTTT. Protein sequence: CASSQVRQLPATNEKLFF.